This TCR beta chain came from a study of identical twins. Study-level findings and limits: Insertions were reduced in abundant cord blood beta clonotypes but not in memory repertoires. Not following the same donors, the study drew its conclusions from cross-sectional statistical analysis. Beta out-of-frame sequences displayed a weaker excess of sharing between twins. A partial confounding effect on zero-insertion analyses could come from invariant MAIT and iNKT cells.

This clonotype was counted a few times. Antigen specificity is unknown. Germline V gene data show CDR1 as SEHNR and CDR2 as FQNEAQ (reference sequence). The length of the CDR3 is 16 residues. V lost 8 bases and J lost 0; bases outside the gene matches: 9. TCRdb re-called the 5' RACE reads with MiXCR, one entry per CDR3 protein. The repertoire holds 700,000 or so distinct CDR3 sequences, with about 9.4% as singletons. This sample was also put to use in a study of yellow fever vaccine responses in identical twins.

The gene calls are TRBV7-9 and TRBJ2-3; the match to TRBD2 covers 9 bases. What was sequenced was PBMCs. This TCR derives from a woman aged 18 to 35 in good health. This CDR3 is CASSWRLAGSTDTQYF. The CDR3 bases are TGTGCCAGCTCTTGGAGGCTAGCGGGGAGCACAGATACGCAGTATTTT.